Detailed here is one T cell receptor (beta chain). Antigen specificity is unknown. These data come from a study of T cell responses to AZD1222 COVID-19 vaccine. Study overall: Doses given second, at about 4 or about 12 weeks, were pooled.

Only in-frame clones appear in the TCRdb table, and some are missing; sequencing was by immunoSEQ multiplex PCR. The sample holds fewer than 200,000 clones, approximately 92% seen once. Study outcomes and limitations: Regions left unmutated in variants are reportedly the target of nearly half of spike-specific TCRs. Compared with day 0, the breadth and depth of the Spike-specific TCR repertoire rose significantly after two doses of AZD1222.

Germline V CDR1 and CDR2: MNHEY, SVGAGI. The J segment lost 7 bases and the V segment lost 7 bases, leaving 6 bases of the junction unmatched. The CDR3 is 14 amino acids. The chain carries TRBV6-5 and TRBJ1-5, with 11 bases lining up with TRBD1. The sequencing here drew on peripheral blood, taken on day 0 of AZD1222 vaccination. The receptor was isolated from an adult in good health. Written as DNA, the CDR3 is TGTGCCAGCACTGGACAGGGGGCGCGACAGCCCCAGCATTTT. Translation: CASTGQGARQPQHF.